The 20 T cell receptor beta chains in this list originate from one sample, sequenced in a study of CD8+ T cells in alopecia areata. Extraction of RNA preceded its reverse transcription into cDNA, which served as the sequencing template. Repertoires were generated with immunoSEQ multiplex PCR, while TCRdb's copy carries only in-frame clones and drops some. The repertoire holds about 100,000 clones, with about 50% as singletons. The source material was NKG2D-low CD8+ T cells sorted from blood. The source of these receptors is a human donor with alopecia areata.

This rearrangement joins TRBV27 to TRBJ1-1; D not certain. The CDR3 length is 13 residues. Per germline, CDR1 MNHEY and CDR2 SMNVEV (reference sequence). V lost 2 bases and J 2 bases, leaving 6 bases between the germline ends. The CDR3 protein is CASSLTANTEAFF. The CDR3 DNA sequence: TGTGCCAGCAGTTTAACAGCAAACACTGAAGCTTTCTTT.

The chain combines TRBV9 with TRBJ2-1, with no clear D. This CDR3 comprises 13 residues. The V and J ends lost 0 bases and 5 bases respectively, with 6 bases between them. The germline V gene encodes CDR1 SGDLS and CDR2 YYNGEE. Here the CDR3 reads CASSVGADNEQFF. CDR3 nucleotides: TGTGCCAGCAGCGTAGGGGCGGACAATGAGCAGTTCTTC.

This clone was seen more than once but under ten times. A junction boundary mismatches the germline segment, possibly from a read error. The rearrangement joins TRBV7-7 to TRBJ2-1, with 7 bases matching TRBD2. CDR1 is SSHAT and CDR2 is FNYEAQ in the germline V gene (reference sequence). This CDR3 is built from 15 residues. In nucleotides, the CDR3 is TGTGCTAGCAGCTTAAGTCTAGCGGCCTACAATGAGCAGTTCTTC. Translating it yields CASSLSLAAYNEQFF.

CDR3 region: CASLQGPSPGTQYF. DNA of the CDR3: TGTGCCAGCCTACAGGGGCCTAGTCCCGGGACCCAGTACTTC. The J gene is TRBJ2-5, the V gene TRBV2; TRBD1 aligns across 7 bases. V gave up 8 bases and J gave up 7 bases; unmatched junction bases: 13. The CDR3 loop spans 14 amino acids. Per germline, CDR1 SNHLY and CDR2 FYNNEI.

The chain couples TRBV9 to TRBJ2-6, with D uncertain. This CDR3 is built from 15 residues. V lost 0 bases, J lost 3 bases, and 7 bases lay in between. The V gene's germline CDR1 is SGDLS and CDR2 YYNGEE. CDR3: CASSVEGIGANVLTF. The DNA of the CDR3 is TGTGCCAGCAGCGTAGAAGGGATTGGGGCCAACGTCCTGACTTTC.

This clone was seen a few times. The chain recombines TRBV19 with TRBJ1-2; weak D call: TRBD1 (5 bases). V shed 4 bases and J shed 4 bases, with 10 bases lying between them. Per the germline V gene, CDR1 is LNHDA and CDR2 is SQIVND (reference sequence). The CDR3 is made up of 13 amino acids. In nucleotides, the CDR3 is TGTGCCAGTAGTAATGGGGGGATCTATGGCTACACCTTC. It yields the protein CASSNGGIYGYTF.

J is TRBJ1-5 and V is TRBV6-1; 8 bases match TRBD1. The CDR3 is 15 amino acids. Germline V gene data show CDR1 as MNHNS and CDR2 as SASEGT. V lost 4 bases to trimming and J lost 1 base; unmatched junction nucleotides: 3. The CDR3, as DNA: TGTGCCAGCAGTGGAAACAGGGGGAGCAATCAGCCCCAGCATTTT. It translates to CASSGNRGSNQPQHF.

The CDR3 region has the DNA TGTGCCAGCAGTGCCGGGACAGCCTGGAACACTGAAGCTTTCTTT. Its translation is CASSAGTAWNTEAFF. The chain is built from TRBV25-1 and TRBJ1-1; 7 bases are a match to TRBD1. J lost 1 base, V lost 4 bases, and 6 bases had no gene match. Per the germline V gene, CDR1 is MGHDK and CDR2 is SYGVNS. This CDR3 is 15 amino acids long.

This chain connects TRBV13 to TRBJ2-1, with D tentatively TRBD2 (7 bases). CDR1 is PRHDT, CDR2 FYEKMQ, per germline (reference sequence). The CDR3 has 15 amino acids. Trimming left V 5 bases short and J 2 bases short, with 13 bases between. As DNA, the CDR3 is TGTGCCAGCAGCCGGAGGGGGGGAGCCTACAATGAGCAGTTCTTC. This gives the protein CASSRRGGAYNEQFF.

As concerns this clone: Other nucleotide sequences from this sample produce the same CDR3. The chain has TRBV27 and TRBJ2-7; no reliable D call. Trimming took 3 bases from V and 4 from J, leaving 4 bases between them. CDR1 is MNHEY and CDR2 is SMNVEV in the germline V gene (reference sequence). The length of the CDR3 is 11 residues. CDR3 DNA: TGTGCCAGCAGTTTCGGGTACGAGCAGTACTTC. Protein: CASSFGYEQYF.

This rearrangement joins TRBV28 to TRBJ2-7; 8 positions match TRBD1. Unmatched junction bases numbered 9, after V lost 5 bases and J lost 3 bases. Germline CDR1 MDHEN, CDR2 SYDVKM. This CDR3 spans 15 amino acids. The CDR3 spells CASSLEQGERYEQYF. Here the CDR3 DNA reads TGTGCCAGCAGTCTCGAACAGGGGGAGCGCTACGAGCAGTACTTC.

The rearrangement links TRBV9 to TRBJ2-1; 11 bases match TRBD2. From germline, CDR1 is SGDLS and CDR2 YYNGEE. CDR3 length: 15 residues. The junction had 8 bases not matched to a gene; V was cut back by 4 bases and J by 8 bases. The CDR3 loop is CASSPRLAGWDEQFF. The CDR3, as DNA: TGTGCCAGCAGCCCCCGACTAGCGGGATGGGATGAGCAGTTCTTC.

V is TRBV7-3 and J is TRBJ2-3; no clear D. This CDR3 contains 15 residues. V was cut by 1 base and J by 5 bases, with 13 bases left in between. Germline lookup yields CDR1 SGHTA and CDR2 FQGTGA. The CDR3 loop is CASSLKAGEVDTQYF. CDR3 coding DNA: TGTGCCAGCAGCTTAAAGGCCGGAGAGGTAGATACGCAGTATTTT.

The rearrangement joins TRBV7-9 to TRBJ2-1, with 9 bases matching TRBD2. Germline CDR1 is SEHNR and CDR2 is FQNEAQ (reference sequence). The CDR3 has 15 amino acids. Trimming took 5 bases from V and 2 from J; bases not matched to a gene: 4. The CDR3 protein is CASSLTSGPYNEQFF. The CDR3 DNA is TGTGCCAGCAGCCTTACTAGCGGGCCCTACAATGAGCAGTTCTTC.

The chain joins TRBV5-6 to TRBJ2-7; unclear D gene. The germline V and J ends were trimmed by 4 bases and 3 bases, with 8 bases remaining between them. The V gene's germline CDR1 is SGHDT and CDR2 YYEEEE. The length of the CDR3 is 12 residues. The chain's CDR3 is CASSGINYEQYF. The CDR3 coding sequence is TGTGCCAGCAGCGGGATTAACTACGAGCAGTACTTC.

This chain uses TRBV27 with TRBJ2-7; D unresolved. Germline CDR1 reads MNHEY; CDR2 reads SMNVEV (reference sequence). The CDR3 sequence is 16 residues long. Trimming took off 8 bases at V and 2 bases at J, with 22 bases between the two ends. The CDR3 region is CASFTLGTPPTYEQYF. The CDR3 DNA follows: TGTGCCAGCTTCACGCTGGGCACTCCGCCGACCTACGAGCAGTACTTC.

The chain employs TRBV5-1 and TRBJ2-6; a weak D match, TRBD2 (5 bases). V lost 4 bases, J lost 0 bases, and 20 bases lay in between. The CDR3 is 19 amino acids. Per the germline V gene, CDR1 is SGHRS and CDR2 is YFSETQ. CDR3 DNA sequence: TGCGCCAGCAGCCCAATGGTGCAAGCGGACCTCTCTGGGGCCAACGTCCTGACTTTC. Its translation: CASSPMVQADLSGANVLTF.

As for this clone: The sample holds other DNA sequences that translate to the same CDR3. The chain has TRBV7-9 and TRBJ2-7; no reliable D call. Germline CDR1 is SEHNR and CDR2 is FQNEAQ (reference sequence). This CDR3 contains 11 residues. V shed 0 bases and J shed 7 bases, with 4 bases lying between them. The CDR3 sequence: CASSLAEEQYF. The CDR3 DNA follows: TGTGCCAGCAGCTTAGCCGAAGAGCAGTACTTC.

The chain recombines TRBV27 with TRBJ2-7; D remains ambiguous. Trimming cost V 4 bases and J 5 bases, with 15 bases left between them. The germline CDR1 and CDR2 sequences are MNHEY and SMNVEV (reference sequence). The CDR3 spans 14 residues. CDR3 nucleotide sequence: TGTGCCAGCAGTTCGACCCCGTCGGGCAACGAGCAGTACTTC. Translating gives CASSSTPSGNEQYF.

The chain links TRBV9 to TRBJ2-5; D might be TRBD1 (5 bases). Trimming took off 3 bases at V and 3 bases at J, with 12 bases between the two ends. From germline, CDR1 is SGDLS and CDR2 YYNGEE. The CDR3 consists of 14 residues. CDR3 DNA: TGTGCCAGCAGCGGCCGGACATCCGAAGAGACCCAGTACTTC. This encodes CASSGRTSEETQYF. The variable domain in full, completed from reference TRBV9 and TRBJ2-5, reads DSGVTQTPKHLITATGQRVTLRCSPRSGDLSVYWYQQSLDQGLQFLIQYYNGEERAKGNILERFSAQQFPDLHSELNLSSLELGDSALYFCASSGRTSEETQYFGPGTRLLVL.